The 6 T cell receptor beta chains given below trace back to one sample, sequenced in a study of cytomegalovirus exposure and HLA in healthy donors. The PCR had 60 Vbeta and 13 Jbeta primers. TCRdb keeps only in-frame clones here, not all; method: immunoSEQ multiplex PCR. The sample has roughly 150,000 clones; 70% to 80% are singletons. Input material: PBMCs. The receptors stem from a woman in her 40s in good health and CMV-seronegative.

This clone was seen only once. The CDR3 loop is CASTSLSTGELFF. CDR3 nucleotides: TGTGCCAGCACCTCGTTGTCCACCGGGGAGCTGTTTTTT. The chain is built from TRBV5-6 and TRBJ2-2; D unclear. The CDR3 extends over 13 amino acids. Germline values: CDR1 SGHDT, CDR2 YYEEEE. Trimming shortened V by 6 bases and J by 4 bases, and 10 bases separated the two germline ends.

J is TRBJ2-1 and V is TRBV7-9, with TRBD1 matching 7 bases. The CDR3 consists of 17 residues. The germline CDR1 and CDR2 sequences are SEHNR and FQNEAQ (reference sequence). The junction had 12 bases not matched to a gene; V was cut back by 3 bases and J by 4 bases. The DNA of the CDR3 is TGTGCCAGCAGCTTTTTCCGTCTGGACAGGAGTTACAATGAGCAGTTCTTC. Protein product: CASSFFRLDRSYNEQFF. Full variable domain (outside the CDR3, taken from reference TRBV7-9 and TRBJ2-1): DTGVSQNPRHKITKRGQNVTFRCDPISEHNRLYWYRQTLGQGPEFLTYFQNEAQLEKSRLLSDRFSAERPKGSFSTLEIQRTEQGDSAMYLCASSFFRLDRSYNEQFFGPGTRLTVL.

This clone was recorded only once. V usage is TRBV5-4 and J usage is TRBJ2-1, with 8 bases that match TRBD2. Germline V gene sequence: CDR1 SGHNT, CDR2 YYREEE (reference sequence). The CDR3 consists of 12 residues. The J segment lost 9 bases and the V segment lost 4 bases, leaving 3 bases of the junction unmatched. CDR3 sequence reads: CASSEAGVEQFF. CDR3 DNA sequence: TGTGCCAGCAGCGAAGCGGGAGTTGAGCAGTTCTTC.

The chain employs TRBV10-1 and TRBJ1-5; 9 nucleotides match TRBD1. This CDR3 has 13 residues. Germline assignment: CDR1 WNHNN and CDR2 SYGVQD (reference sequence). Unmatched junction bases numbered 2, after V lost 5 bases and J lost 6 bases. The CDR3 DNA reads as TGCGCCAGCAGTCCGGACAGGGGTCAGCCCCAGCATTTT. Translating gives CASSPDRGQPQHF.

The chain joins TRBV4-1 to TRBJ1-5; D not certain. CDR3 length equals 15 residues. V was shortened by 1 base and J by 6 bases, with 13 bases between the two germline ends. Germline CDR1 MGHRA, CDR2 YSYEKL. The chain's CDR3 is CASSQVAGESQPQHF. The CDR3 coding sequence is TGCGCCAGCAGCCAAGTCGCGGGAGAAAGTCAGCCCCAGCATTTT.

CDR3 in amino acids: CASSLDRVANSPLHF. Written as DNA, the CDR3 is TGTGCCAGCAGTTTGGACAGGGTGGCAAATTCACCCCTCCACTTT. The chain couples TRBV28 to TRBJ1-6; 8 bases map to TRBD1. The CDR3 extends over 15 amino acids. V lost 3 bases and J lost 7; bases outside the gene matches: 5. Germline CDR1 reads MDHEN; CDR2 reads SYDVKM.